This T cell receptor beta chain comes out of a study of spatial heterogeneity in lung cancer. Across the study: Among detected sequences, beta-chain ones consistently exceeded alpha-chain ones in number.

This clonotype was recorded a few times. Indicated time point: sample taken at primary tumor resection. Without sorting, whole RNA was sequenced from tumor, nontumor lung or frozen PBMC. From the 5' RACE reads, TCRdb called clonotypes with MiXCR, one entry per CDR3 protein. The data hold tens of thousands of distinct CDR3 sequences, with about an eighth observed a single time. Deletions cut 8 bases from V and 4 bases from J, with 10 bases between. CDR3 length: 12 amino acids. Germline CDR1 reads MRHNA; CDR2 reads SNTAGT. The chain uses TRBV6-4 and TRBJ2-3; D call uncertain. This receptor was taken from a male donor with early-stage non-small cell lung cancer. The specimen comprised PBMCs, sampled at surgery. The CDR3 is CASSAPSDTQYF. CDR3 DNA: TGTGCCAGCTCAGCCCCGTCAGATACGCAGTATTTT.